Included here is one TCR beta chain sequence, with context. Its cognate antigen is unknown. Expansion with viral peptide pools was applied to antigen-specific CD4+ T cells by the ViraFEST assay prior to sequencing. At the end of 10 days of culture, CD4+ T cells were isolated. The vaccine recipients had no prior SARS-CoV-2 infection, with negative nucleocapsid antibodies. Using immunoSEQ multiplex PCR, the repertoire was profiled, and TCRdb retains in-frame clones only, with some absent. The table lists about 71,000 clones, around 76% of them singletons. This specimen comes from a study of vaccination effects on CD4 cells after COVID-19. The CDR3 sequence is 13 residues long. The germline V gene encodes CDR1 MDHEN and CDR2 SYDVKM. V lost 6 bases and J lost 6, with 12 bases in between.

The specimen comprised CD4+ T cells from PBMCs cultured with HCoV-OC43 spike peptides, sampled before COVID-19 vaccination. Subset in this sample: HCoV-OC43 spike overlapping peptide pool stimulation. J is TRBJ2-1 and V is TRBV28, with D possibly matching TRBD1 (6 bases). The clonotype was recovered from a human donor who received a COVID-19 vaccine. The CDR3 nucleotides are TGTGCCAGCAGCCCGGGACAACCCAATGAGCAGTTCTTC. The encoded protein is CASSPGQPNEQFF.